This T cell receptor (beta chain) is drawn from a study of cytomegalovirus exposure and HLA in healthy donors. Study-level findings and limits: Per a later analysis, HLA-associated TCR beta chains showed more clonal expansion than other, equally common TCR beta chains. Most TCR beta V segments were productive about 90% or about 30% of the time in an earlier analysis.

Losses at the gene ends were 5 bases for V and 3 bases for J; bases not matched to a gene: 13. The V gene's germline CDR1 is SEHNR and CDR2 FQNEAQ (reference sequence). The CDR3 consists of 17 residues. This clone has a handful of counts. Its cognate antigen is unknown. Healthy donors of bone marrow made up the group. Nominally healthy donors were sampled, though unrecorded immune exposures were likely. PCR involved 60 Vbeta and 13 Jbeta primers. Libraries were prepared by immunoSEQ multiplex PCR; TCRdb keeps only in-frame clonotypes and omits some of them. Among 180,000 or so clones listed, 8.5% to 10% were seen once.

The V call is TRBV7-9, the J call TRBJ2-7, with 10 bases lining up with TRBD1. This TCR was sampled from a woman aged 25-40 years in good health and CMV-seropositive. The specimen sequenced was PBMCs. CDR3 coding DNA: TGTGCCAGCAGCCCCCGACCCGACAGGGGGCTCGTCTACGAGCAGTACTTC. Translating gives CASSPRPDRGLVYEQYF.